This entry lists 19 T cell receptor beta chains sequenced from one sample in a study of blood T cell repertoires in COVID-19. TCRdb's copy holds only in-frame clones and misses some; the assay was immunoSEQ multiplex PCR. This sample yields 200,000 to 300,000 clones, of which roughly 86% are seen a single time; more than 4% belongs to the top ten. The sequenced material came from peripheral blood. Every receptor here comes from a middle-aged man with acute or convalescent COVID-19.

The chain links TRBV7-8 to TRBJ2-3; TRBD2 might be the D (5 bases). Trimming stripped 1 base from V and 4 bases from J, with 9 bases between. The length of the CDR3 is 14 residues. Germline lookup yields CDR1 SGHVS and CDR2 FQNEAQ. CDR3 sequence reads: CASSLVTSSDTQYF. CDR3 DNA: TGTGCCAGCAGCTTAGTTACTAGTTCAGATACGCAGTATTTT.

This chain connects TRBV2 to TRBJ2-1; 8 bases line up with TRBD2. Germline V gene data show CDR1 as SNHLY and CDR2 as FYNNEI. V lost 8 bases and J lost 2; bases outside the gene matches: 5. The CDR3 length is 14 residues. The CDR3 spells CASPGLGAYNEQFF. CDR3 nucleotide sequence: TGTGCCAGCCCGGGACTAGGAGCCTACAATGAGCAGTTCTTC.

The chain carries TRBV27 and TRBJ2-7, with 12 bases that match TRBD1. The germline CDR1 and CDR2 sequences are MNHEY and SMNVEV (reference sequence). The CDR3 covers 14 residues. J was trimmed by 4 bases and V by 6 bases; bases with no gene match: 4. The CDR3 loop reads CASRPGQGAYEQYF. The CDR3, as DNA: TGTGCCAGCAGACCGGGACAGGGGGCGTACGAGCAGTACTTC.

The CDR3 region has the DNA TGTGCCAGCTCACCACCATCATATAATTCACCCCTCCACTTT. It is translated as CASSPPSYNSPLHF. The chain carries TRBV18 and TRBJ1-6; D is unclear. The CDR3 runs to 14 residues. Trimming left V 0 bases short and J 4 bases short, with 4 bases between. The germline V gene encodes CDR1 KGHSH and CDR2 LQKENI. Using reference TRBV18 and TRBJ1-6 for the parts outside the CDR3, the full variable domain is NAGVMQNPRHLVRRRGQEARLRCSPMKGHSHVYWYRQLPEEGLKFMVYLQKENIIDESGMPKERFSAEFPKEGPSILRIQQVVRGDSAAYFCASSPPSYNSPLHFGNGTRLTVT.

The chain carries TRBV2 and TRBJ1-4, with TRBD1 as a possible D gene (5 bases). Germline V gene lookup returns CDR1 SNHLY and CDR2 FYNNEI. The CDR3 extends over 11 amino acids. Trimming took off 5 bases at V and 7 bases at J, with 5 bases between the two ends. The CDR3 DNA reads TGTGCCAGCAGTAGGGGTGAAAAACTGTTTTTT. Residues: CASSRGEKLFF.

The CDR3 region has the DNA TGCGCCAGCAGCCCCACACGCGGTTACGAGCAGTACTTC. Its protein product is CASSPTRGYEQYF. This sequence joins TRBV4-1 and TRBJ2-7; D is unclear. Germline loops: CDR1 MGHRA, CDR2 YSYEKL. The CDR3 has 13 amino acids. Deletions cut 4 bases from V and 4 bases from J, with 11 bases between.

This chain links TRBV7-9 with TRBJ2-1, with a weak D call TRBD2 (7 bases). Germline V CDR1 and CDR2: SEHNR, FQNEAQ (reference sequence). V was cut by 5 bases and J by 4 bases, with 18 bases left in between. This CDR3 has 16 residues. The CDR3 loop reads CASSLWGGGTYNEQFF. The CDR3 DNA follows: TGTGCCAGCAGCCTCTGGGGAGGGGGGACTTACAATGAGCAGTTCTTC.

V and J are TRBV7-8 and TRBJ1-2; 7 bases align to TRBD1. Trimming at V came to 5 bases and at J to 2 bases, leaving 5 bases not matched to a gene. The germline V gene has CDR1 SGHVS and CDR2 FQNEAQ. This CDR3 has 14 residues. This CDR3 reads CASSRDRLNYGYTF. CDR3 in DNA: TGTGCCAGCAGCCGGGACAGACTCAACTATGGCTACACCTTC.

V usage is TRBV19 and J usage is TRBJ1-1; TRBD1 aligns across 7 bases. The CDR3 has 15 amino acids. Germline V CDR1 and CDR2: LNHDA, SQIVND (reference sequence). V was pared by 4 bases and J by 2 bases, with 7 bases of the junction left unmatched. The CDR3 nucleotides are TGTGCCAGTAGTACGACGACAGGGTTAAACACTGAAGCTTTCTTT. Translating it yields CASSTTTGLNTEAFF.

The CDR3 bases are TGTGCCAGCGGGGAGCCCCTGAACACTGAAGCTTTCTTT. Translating gives CASGEPLNTEAFF. The chain couples TRBV27 to TRBJ1-1, with D uncertain. The germline gives CDR1 MNHEY, CDR2 SMNVEV (reference sequence). With 8 bases removed from V and 0 bases from J, the gap between germline ends came to 10 bases. The CDR3 runs to 13 residues.

The chain carries TRBV2 and TRBJ2-7; TRBD1 matches 9 bases. The germline V gene has CDR1 SNHLY and CDR2 FYNNEI. With V trimmed by 5 bases and J by 5 bases, 10 bases remained unmatched. The CDR3 has 15 amino acids. The CDR3 spells CASSPFGQGWDEQYF. The DNA of the CDR3 is TGTGCCAGCAGTCCCTTTGGACAGGGGTGGGACGAGCAGTACTTC.

The chain joins TRBV7-9 to TRBJ1-6, with TRBD1 matching 9 bases. In germline, CDR1 is SEHNR, CDR2 FQNEAQ (reference sequence). The CDR3 totals 17 residues. Trimming removed 4 bases from V and 11 bases from J; junction bases left unmatched: 15. The CDR3: CASSSNSGTGNLAPLHF. The CDR3 region has the DNA TGTGCCAGCAGCTCCAACTCCGGGACAGGGAACCTAGCACCCCTCCACTTT.

J is TRBJ2-7 and V is TRBV7-6; 8 positions agree with TRBD2. V was clipped by 5 bases and J by 1 base; unmatched bases: 7. This CDR3 comprises 15 residues. Germline V CDR1 and CDR2: SGHVS, FNYEAQ. The CDR3 region is CASSASGSQSYEQYF. The CDR3 DNA is TGTGCCAGCAGCGCGAGCGGGAGCCAATCCTACGAGCAGTACTTC. The complete variable domain, with remaining parts taken from reference TRBV7-6 and TRBJ2-7, reads GAGVSQSPRYKVTKRGQDVALRCDPISGHVSLYWYRQALGQGPEFLTYFNYEAQQDKSGLPNDRFSAERPEGSISTLTIQRTEQRDSAMYRCASSASGSQSYEQYFGPGTRLTVT.

V is TRBV9 and J is TRBJ2-1; TRBD2 is a possible D gene (5 bases). The CDR3 totals 14 residues. CDR1 SGDLS and CDR2 YYNGEE come from the germline V gene. V lost 6 bases, J lost 4 bases, and 14 bases lay in between. CDR3 region: CASTRAWGYNEQFF. The CDR3 nucleotides are TGTGCCAGCACGCGGGCCTGGGGTTACAATGAGCAGTTCTTC.

The V call is TRBV24-1, the J call TRBJ1-1, with 7 bases lining up with TRBD1. Trimming removed 2 bases from V and 6 bases from J; junction bases left unmatched: 2. Germline assignment: CDR1 KGHDR and CDR2 SFDVKD. This CDR3 is 13 amino acids long. The CDR3 is CATSDYQGAEAFF. For the CDR3, the DNA is TGTGCCACCAGTGATTACCAGGGGGCTGAAGCTTTCTTT.

V gene TRBV19 combines with J gene TRBJ2-7; 9 bases are shared with TRBD1. The CDR3 consists of 15 residues. Germline lookup yields CDR1 LNHDA and CDR2 SQIVND (reference sequence). V was clipped by 4 bases and J by 5 bases; unmatched bases: 9. CDR3 protein: CASSTGTGSRDEQYF. CDR3 DNA: TGTGCCAGTAGTACCGGGACAGGGTCGAGGGACGAGCAGTACTTC.

This clone has more than one count but fewer than ten. The chain links TRBV27 to TRBJ2-1; 7 nucleotides line up with TRBD2. The CDR3 has 14 amino acids. In germline, CDR1 is MNHEY, CDR2 SMNVEV (reference sequence). Trimming cost V 7 bases and J 7 bases; bases outside gene matches: 10. The CDR3 is CASNRAGEKNEQFF. The DNA of the CDR3 is TGTGCCAGCAATCGGGCGGGAGAGAAAAATGAGCAGTTCTTC.

The rearrangement links TRBV4-1 to TRBJ2-1, with 10 bases matching TRBD1. This CDR3 has 18 amino acids. The germline CDR1 and CDR2 sequences are MGHRA and YSYEKL. V shed 2 bases and J 1 base; nucleotides not matched to a gene: 8. The chain's CDR3 is CASSQMTGGIRSYNEQFF. The CDR3 DNA reads TGCGCCAGCAGCCAAATGACAGGGGGCATCAGGTCCTACAATGAGCAGTTCTTC.

This sequence joins TRBV7-3 and TRBJ1-3, with 7 bases identical to TRBD1. The CDR3 sequence is 14 residues long. Looked up from germline, CDR1 is SGHTA and CDR2 is FQGTGA. Trimming at V came to 5 bases and at J to 1 base, leaving 2 bases not matched to a gene. CDR3 DNA sequence: TGTGCCAGCAGCCCAGGGGGTTCTGGAAACACCATATATTTT. This translates into CASSPGGSGNTIYF.